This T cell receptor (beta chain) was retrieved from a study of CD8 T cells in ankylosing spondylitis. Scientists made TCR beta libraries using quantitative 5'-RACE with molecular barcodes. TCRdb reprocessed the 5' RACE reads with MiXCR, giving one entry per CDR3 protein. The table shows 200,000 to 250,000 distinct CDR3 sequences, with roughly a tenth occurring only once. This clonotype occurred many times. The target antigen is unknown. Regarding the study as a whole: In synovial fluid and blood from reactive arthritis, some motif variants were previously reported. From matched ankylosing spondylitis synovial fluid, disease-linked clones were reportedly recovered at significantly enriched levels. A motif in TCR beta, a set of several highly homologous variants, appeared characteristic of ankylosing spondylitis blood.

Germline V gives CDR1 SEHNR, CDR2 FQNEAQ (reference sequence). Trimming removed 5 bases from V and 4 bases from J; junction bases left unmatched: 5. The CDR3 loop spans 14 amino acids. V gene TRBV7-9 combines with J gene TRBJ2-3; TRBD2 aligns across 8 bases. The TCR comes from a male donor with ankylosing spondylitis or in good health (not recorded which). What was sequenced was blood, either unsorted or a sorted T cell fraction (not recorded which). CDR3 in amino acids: CASSITSGSDTQYF. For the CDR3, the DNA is TGTGCCAGCAGCATAACTAGCGGCTCAGATACGCAGTATTTT.